Presented here are 18 T cell receptor beta chains from one specimen sequenced in a study of cytomegalovirus exposure and HLA in healthy donors. It was with 60 Vbeta and 13 Jbeta primers that the PCR ran. Assay used: immunoSEQ multiplex PCR; TCRdb lists only in-frame clones, some missing. The sample has about 160,000 clones, 70% to 90% seen once. What was sequenced was PBMCs. All receptors come from a woman aged 18-35 years in good health and CMV-seronegative.

The CDR3 DNA sequence: TGTGCCAGTAGTATAATGGCAGGGGGCCGGACCGGGGAGCTGTTTTTT. Protein product: CASSIMAGGRTGELFF. The rearrangement joins TRBV19 to TRBJ2-2; 8 bases are a match to TRBD1. V lost 2 bases to trimming and J lost 5 bases; unmatched junction nucleotides: 7. This CDR3 contains 16 residues. Germline loops: CDR1 LNHDA, CDR2 SQIVND (reference sequence).

The genes are TRBV28 and TRBJ1-5; D gene uncertain. Germline V CDR1 and CDR2: MDHEN, SYDVKM. The V end was cut by 6 bases, the J end by 7 bases, with 10 bases between. The CDR3 is 12 amino acids. The CDR3 DNA follows: TGTGCCAGCAGGGCAGGTAACCAGCCCCAGCATTTT. It is translated as CASRAGNQPQHF. Together with reference TRBV28 and TRBJ1-5, the CDR3 gives the full variable domain: DVKVTQSSRYLVKRTGEKVFLECVQDMDHENMFWYRQDPGLGLRLIYFSYDVKMKEKGDIPEGYSVSREKKERFSLILESASTNQTSMYLCASRAGNQPQHFGDGTRLSIL.

V usage is TRBV19 and J usage is TRBJ2-5, with D maybe TRBD2 (5 bases). Germline CDR1 LNHDA, CDR2 SQIVND (reference sequence). There are 12 residues in the CDR3. Trimming removed 6 bases from V and 2 bases from J, with 7 bases in between. CDR3 loop: CASRTKQETQYF. The CDR3 region has the DNA TGTGCCAGTAGGACTAAACAAGAGACCCAGTACTTC.

The chain links TRBV19 to TRBJ2-2; TRBD1 matches 8 bases. Losses at the gene ends were 3 bases for V and 6 bases for J; bases not matched to a gene: 0. The CDR3 covers 13 residues. Germline V gives CDR1 LNHDA, CDR2 SQIVND (reference sequence). The CDR3 nucleotides read TGTGCCAGTAGTATGACAGGGGCCGGGGAGCTGTTTTTT. Amino acid sequence: CASSMTGAGELFF.

The chain carries TRBV7-9 and TRBJ1-1; TRBD1 is a possible D gene (5 bases). Germline CDR1 SEHNR, CDR2 FQNEAQ (reference sequence). V lost 5 bases and J 5 bases, leaving 15 bases between the germline ends. The length of the CDR3 is 14 residues. CDR3: CASSQGLFLTEAFF. For the CDR3, the DNA is TGTGCCAGCAGCCAGGGCCTCTTCTTGACTGAAGCTTTCTTT. The whole variable domain, filled in from reference TRBV7-9 and TRBJ1-1, reads DTGVSQNPRHKITKRGQNVTFRCDPISEHNRLYWYRQTLGQGPEFLTYFQNEAQLEKSRLLSDRFSAERPKGSFSTLEIQRTEQGDSAMYLCASSQGLFLTEAFFGQGTRLTVV.

This clone was seen a few times. The V gene is TRBV30, the J gene TRBJ2-3; 8 bases align to TRBD2. The CDR3 covers 16 residues. Unmatched junction bases numbered 11, after V lost 4 bases and J lost 2 bases. The V gene's germline CDR1 is GTSNPN and CDR2 SVGIG (reference sequence). CDR3 sequence reads: CAWNGRDSLFTDTQYF. The DNA for the CDR3 is TGTGCCTGGAACGGGAGGGATTCCTTATTCACAGATACGCAGTATTTT.

This clone was observed a single time. The chain recombines TRBV5-1 with TRBJ2-4; tentative D call: TRBD1 (7 bases). Germline assignment: CDR1 SGHRS and CDR2 YFSETQ. Trimming cost V 4 bases and J 8 bases, with 13 bases left between them. This CDR3 is 13 amino acids long. Here the CDR3 DNA reads TGCGCCAGCAGCGACGTCAGGGGGGACATTCAGTACTTC. Translating it yields CASSDVRGDIQYF.

This clone occurred once. The rearrangement joins TRBV11-3 to TRBJ2-2, with 13 nucleotides matching TRBD2. The CDR3 has 15 residues. V dropped 3 bases and J dropped 13; count of bases not matched to a gene: 8. Germline V gene sequence: CDR1 SGHNT, CDR2 YENEEA. The CDR3 bases are TGTGCCAGCAGCTTGGCACTAGCGGGGGGGCCGGTGCTGTTTTTT. Protein product: CASSLALAGGPVLFF.

This chain joins TRBV2 and TRBJ2-5, with 10 nucleotides matching TRBD1. Germline CDR1 and CDR2: SNHLY and FYNNEI. The ends lost 6 bases at V and 5 bases at J; junction bases unmatched: 15. There are 17 residues in the CDR3. The CDR3 nucleotides read TGTGCCAGCAGGGGTATCCCGGGACAGGGGATGAAGGAGACCCAGTACTTC. Protein: CASRGIPGQGMKETQYF.

The chain has TRBV5-4 and TRBJ1-2; D is perhaps TRBD1 (5 bases). The CDR3 has 16 residues. The germline gives CDR1 SGHNT, CDR2 YYREEE (reference sequence). The germline V and J ends were trimmed by 0 bases and 4 bases, with 16 bases remaining between them. CDR3 sequence reads: CASSLGGTDRGYGYTF. CDR3 DNA sequence: TGTGCCAGCAGCTTGGGGGGTACTGACAGAGGCTATGGCTACACCTTC.

A remark on this clone: Other DNA sequences in the same sample also yield this CDR3. The J gene is TRBJ1-5, the V gene TRBV6-1, with D maybe TRBD1 (5 bases). CDR1 and CDR2 from the germline V gene are MNHNS and SASEGT. The CDR3 runs 14 residues. The germline V and J ends were trimmed by 4 bases and 1 base, with 8 bases remaining between them. CDR3 amino acids: CASSAQGSNQPQHF. For the CDR3, the DNA is TGTGCCAGCAGTGCCCAGGGAAGCAATCAGCCCCAGCATTTT.

V gene TRBV19 combines with J gene TRBJ2-7; D gene unclear. Germline V lookup: CDR1 LNHDA, CDR2 SQIVND (reference sequence). Between the trimmed V and J ends, which lost 1 base and 6 bases, there was a span of 10 bases. The CDR3 totals 13 residues. The chain's CDR3 is CASSIGAATEQYF. Written as DNA, the CDR3 is TGTGCCAGTAGTATAGGGGCCGCCACCGAGCAGTACTTC.

V usage is TRBV6-6 and J usage is TRBJ2-1; tentative D call: TRBD2 (5 bases). Trimming removed 6 bases from V and 2 bases from J, with 8 bases in between. CDR3 length: 13 residues. Germline-derived CDR1 and CDR2 are MNHNY and SVGAGI (reference sequence). The CDR3 DNA reads TGTGCCAGCAGCGGTAGCGCCTACAATGAGCAGTTCTTC. Its translation: CASSGSAYNEQFF.

The chain carries TRBV2 and TRBJ1-1; D unresolved. The germline gives CDR1 SNHLY, CDR2 FYNNEI. CDR3 size: 14 residues. V dropped 7 bases and J dropped 4 bases, with 16 bases sitting between them. CDR3 nucleotides: TGTGCCAGCAACGGTTATAGGGAGGCCACTGAAGCTTTCTTT. As protein: CASNGYREATEAFF. The variable domain in full, with the rest retrieved from reference TRBV2 and TRBJ1-1, is EPEVTQTPSHQVTQMGQEVILRCVPISNHLYFYWYRQILGQKVEFLVSFYNNEISEKSEIFDDQFSVERPDGSNFTLKIRSTKLEDSAMYFCASNGYREATEAFFGQGTRLTVV.

This chain connects TRBV2 to TRBJ2-5; 10 nucleotides match TRBD2. The V gene's germline CDR1 is SNHLY and CDR2 FYNNEI. The CDR3 spans 15 residues. Losses at the gene ends were 4 bases for V and 2 bases for J; bases not matched to a gene: 4. DNA of the CDR3: TGTGCCAGCAGTGGCGGGACTAGCGCACAAGAGACCCAGTACTTC. Its protein is CASSGGTSAQETQYF.

The chain joins TRBV6-1 to TRBJ2-2; D is ambiguous. The V gene lost 7 bases and the J gene lost 4 bases, with 13 bases spanning the gap. CDR1 is MNHNS and CDR2 is SASEGT in the germline V gene. The CDR3 consists of 14 residues. The CDR3 loop reads CASTYARVTGELFF. CDR3 bases: TGTGCCAGCACCTACGCTAGAGTCACCGGGGAGCTGTTTTTT.

This clone was observed a single time. CDR3 sequence reads: CASSPPDSMNTEAFF. The CDR3 DNA follows: TGTGCCAGCTCACCTCCGGACAGTATGAACACTGAAGCTTTCTTT. The chain uses TRBV18 and TRBJ1-1; tentative D call: TRBD1 (6 bases). This CDR3 contains 15 residues. The V and J ends lost 3 bases and 0 bases respectively, with 11 bases between them. The germline V gene has CDR1 KGHSH and CDR2 LQKENI.

The V gene is TRBV27, the J gene TRBJ2-2; weak D call: TRBD2 (6 bases). V lost 6 bases to trimming and J lost 4 bases, with 18 bases between them. CDR1 and CDR2 (germline): MNHEY, SMNVEV (reference sequence). The CDR3 covers 16 residues. The CDR3 is CASRVRGEAGTGELFF. In DNA form, the CDR3 reads TGTGCCAGCAGGGTACGTGGGGAGGCCGGCACCGGGGAGCTGTTTTTT.